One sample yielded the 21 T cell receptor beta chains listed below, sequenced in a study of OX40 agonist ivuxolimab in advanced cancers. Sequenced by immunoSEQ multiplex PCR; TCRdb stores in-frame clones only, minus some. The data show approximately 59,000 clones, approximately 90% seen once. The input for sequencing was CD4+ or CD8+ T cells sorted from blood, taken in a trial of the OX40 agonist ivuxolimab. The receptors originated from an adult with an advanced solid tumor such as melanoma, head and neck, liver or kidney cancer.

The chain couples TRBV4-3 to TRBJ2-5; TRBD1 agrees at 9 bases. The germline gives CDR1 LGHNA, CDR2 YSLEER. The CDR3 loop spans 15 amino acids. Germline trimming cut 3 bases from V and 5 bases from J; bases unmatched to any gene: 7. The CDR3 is CASSQDRGFSETQYF. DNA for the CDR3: TGCGCCAGCAGCCAGGACAGGGGCTTCTCGGAGACCCAGTACTTC.

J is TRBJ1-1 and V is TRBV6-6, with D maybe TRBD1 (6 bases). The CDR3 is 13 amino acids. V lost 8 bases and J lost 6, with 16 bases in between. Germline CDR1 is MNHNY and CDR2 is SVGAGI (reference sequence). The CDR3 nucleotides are TGTGCCAGCCAACCACGGTCAGGGGCTGAAGCTTTCTTT. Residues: CASQPRSGAEAFF.

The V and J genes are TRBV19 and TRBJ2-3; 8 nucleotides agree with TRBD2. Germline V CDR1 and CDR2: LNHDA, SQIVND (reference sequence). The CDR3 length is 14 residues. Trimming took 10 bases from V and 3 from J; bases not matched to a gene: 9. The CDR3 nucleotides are TGTGCCACCACTGCCGGGAGGGCGACAGATACGCAGTATTTT. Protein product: CATTAGRATDTQYF. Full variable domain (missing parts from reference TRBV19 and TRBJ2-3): DGGITQSPKYLFRKEGQNVTLSCEQNLNHDAMYWYRQDPGQGLRLIYYSQIVNDFQKGDIAEGYSVSREKKESFPLTVTSAQKNPTAFYLCATTAGRATDTQYFGPGTRLTVL.

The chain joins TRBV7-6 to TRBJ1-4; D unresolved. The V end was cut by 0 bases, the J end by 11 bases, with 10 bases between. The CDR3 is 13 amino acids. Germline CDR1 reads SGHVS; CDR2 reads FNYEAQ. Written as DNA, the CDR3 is TGTGCCAGCAGCTTAGCGGAAAACGTGAAACTGTTTTTT. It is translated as CASSLAENVKLFF. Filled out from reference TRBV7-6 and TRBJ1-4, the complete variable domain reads GAGVSQSPRYKVTKRGQDVALRCDPISGHVSLYWYRQALGQGPEFLTYFNYEAQQDKSGLPNDRFSAERPEGSISTLTIQRTEQRDSAMYRCASSLAENVKLFFGSGTQLSVL.

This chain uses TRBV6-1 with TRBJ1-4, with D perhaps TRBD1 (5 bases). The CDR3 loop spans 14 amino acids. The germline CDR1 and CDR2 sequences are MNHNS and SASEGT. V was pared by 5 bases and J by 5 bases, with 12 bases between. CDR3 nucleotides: TGTGCCAGCAGTCGGCAGCCAGGGAATGAAAAACTGTTTTTT. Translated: CASSRQPGNEKLFF.

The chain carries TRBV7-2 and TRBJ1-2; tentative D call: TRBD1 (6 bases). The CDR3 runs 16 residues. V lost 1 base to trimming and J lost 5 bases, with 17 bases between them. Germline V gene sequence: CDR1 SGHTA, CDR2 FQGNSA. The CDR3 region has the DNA TGTGCCAGCAGCTTAGGGACAGTCCCCAATAATTATGGCTACACCTTC. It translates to CASSLGTVPNNYGYTF.

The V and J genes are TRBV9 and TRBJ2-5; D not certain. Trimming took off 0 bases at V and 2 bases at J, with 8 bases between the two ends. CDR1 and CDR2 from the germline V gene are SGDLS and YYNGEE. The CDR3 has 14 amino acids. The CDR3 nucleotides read TGTGCCAGCAGCGTAGAATTCAGACAAGAGACCCAGTACTTC. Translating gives CASSVEFRQETQYF.

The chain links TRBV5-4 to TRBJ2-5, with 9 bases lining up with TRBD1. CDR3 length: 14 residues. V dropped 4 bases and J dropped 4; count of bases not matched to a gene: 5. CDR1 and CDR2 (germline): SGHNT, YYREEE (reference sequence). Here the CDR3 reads CASSRPGQGETQYF. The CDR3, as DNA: TGTGCCAGCAGCAGACCGGGACAGGGAGAGACCCAGTACTTC.

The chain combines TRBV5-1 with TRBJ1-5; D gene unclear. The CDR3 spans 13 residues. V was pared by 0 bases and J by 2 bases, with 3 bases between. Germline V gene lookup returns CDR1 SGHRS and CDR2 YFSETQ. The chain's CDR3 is CASSLDGNQPQHF. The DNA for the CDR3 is TGCGCCAGCAGCTTGGACGGCAATCAGCCCCAGCATTTT.

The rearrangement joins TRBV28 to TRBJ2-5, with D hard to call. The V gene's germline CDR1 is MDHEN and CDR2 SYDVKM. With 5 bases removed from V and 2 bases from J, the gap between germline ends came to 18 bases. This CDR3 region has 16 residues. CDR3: CASSPPPTVLQETQYF. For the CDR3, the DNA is TGTGCCAGCAGTCCCCCCCCGACGGTACTACAAGAGACCCAGTACTTC.

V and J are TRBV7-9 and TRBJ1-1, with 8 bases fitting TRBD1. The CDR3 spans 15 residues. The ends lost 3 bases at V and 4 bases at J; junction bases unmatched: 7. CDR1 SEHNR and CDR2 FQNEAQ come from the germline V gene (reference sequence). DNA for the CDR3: TGTGCCAGCAGCTTGTCAGGGGGCTTGGGCACTGAAGCTTTCTTT. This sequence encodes CASSLSGGLGTEAFF.

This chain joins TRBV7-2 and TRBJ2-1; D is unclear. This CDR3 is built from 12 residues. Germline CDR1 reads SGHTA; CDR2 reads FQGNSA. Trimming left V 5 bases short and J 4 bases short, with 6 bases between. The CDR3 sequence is CASSNHYNEQFF. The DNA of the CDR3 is TGTGCCAGCAGCAACCATTACAATGAGCAGTTCTTC.

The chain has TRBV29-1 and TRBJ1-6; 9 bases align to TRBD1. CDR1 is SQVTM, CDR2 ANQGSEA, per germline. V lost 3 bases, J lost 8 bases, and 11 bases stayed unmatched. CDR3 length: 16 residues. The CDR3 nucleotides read TGCAGCGTTGAGCCTGGGGGGACAGGGCCCTATTCACCCCTCCACTTT. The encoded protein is CSVEPGGTGPYSPLHF.

This CDR3 is CASSPPGGLTYEQYF. The DNA of the CDR3 is TGTGCCAGCAGTCCCCCTGGGGGGCTCACCTACGAGCAGTACTTC. The chain couples TRBV28 to TRBJ2-7; tentatively, D is TRBD1 or TRBD2 (6 bases each). This CDR3 comprises 15 residues. V shed 5 bases and J shed 2 bases, with 16 bases lying between them. The germline gives CDR1 MDHEN, CDR2 SYDVKM.

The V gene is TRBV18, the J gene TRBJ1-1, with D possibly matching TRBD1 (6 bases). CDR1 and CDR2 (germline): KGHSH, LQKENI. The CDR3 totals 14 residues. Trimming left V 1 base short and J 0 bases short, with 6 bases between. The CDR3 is CASSPQGVNTEAFF. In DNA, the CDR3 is TGTGCCAGCTCACCACAGGGGGTGAACACTGAAGCTTTCTTT.

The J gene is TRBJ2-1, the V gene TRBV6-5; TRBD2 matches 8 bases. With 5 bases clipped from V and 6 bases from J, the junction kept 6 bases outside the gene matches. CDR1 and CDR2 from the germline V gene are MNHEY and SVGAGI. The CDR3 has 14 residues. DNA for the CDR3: TGTGCCAGCAGTAGAGATGGGACTAGCAATGAGCAGTTCTTC. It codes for CASSRDGTSNEQFF.

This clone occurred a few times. In nucleotides, the CDR3 is TGTGCCCATGGTGAGACGAACACCGGGGAGCTGTTTTTT. This translates into CAHGETNTGELFF. The chain carries TRBV28 and TRBJ2-2; D gene ambiguous. Trimming took 11 bases from V and 0 from J, leaving 10 bases between them. Germline V CDR1 and CDR2: MDHEN, SYDVKM. CDR3 length: 13 amino acids.

CDR3 in amino acids: CASLTAGKVSQYF. As DNA, the CDR3 is TGTGCCAGCCTCACGGCAGGGAAGGTTTCCCAGTACTTC. This chain joins TRBV6-1 and TRBJ2-5; D possibly corresponds to TRBD1 (5 bases). The V gene's germline CDR1 is MNHNS and CDR2 SASEGT. Trimming stripped 8 bases from V and 9 bases from J, with 19 bases between. CDR3 length: 13 residues.

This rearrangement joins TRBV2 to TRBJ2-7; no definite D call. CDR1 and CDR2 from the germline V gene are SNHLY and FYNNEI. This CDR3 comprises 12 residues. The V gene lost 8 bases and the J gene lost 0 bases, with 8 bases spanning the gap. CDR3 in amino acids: CASEIPSYEQYF. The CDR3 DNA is TGTGCCAGCGAGATCCCCTCCTACGAGCAGTACTTC.

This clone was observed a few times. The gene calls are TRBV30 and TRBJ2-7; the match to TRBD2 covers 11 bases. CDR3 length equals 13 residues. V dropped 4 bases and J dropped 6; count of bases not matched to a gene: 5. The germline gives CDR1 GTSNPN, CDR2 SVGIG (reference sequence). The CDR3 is CAWTLAGGLEQYF. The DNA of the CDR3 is TGTGCCTGGACCCTAGCGGGAGGACTCGAGCAGTACTTC.

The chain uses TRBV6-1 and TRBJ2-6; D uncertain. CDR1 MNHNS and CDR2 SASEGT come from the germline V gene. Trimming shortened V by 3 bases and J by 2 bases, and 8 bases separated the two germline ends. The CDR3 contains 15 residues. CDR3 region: CASSDKATGANVLTF. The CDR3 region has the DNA TGTGCCAGCAGTGATAAGGCAACTGGGGCCAACGTCCTGACTTTC.